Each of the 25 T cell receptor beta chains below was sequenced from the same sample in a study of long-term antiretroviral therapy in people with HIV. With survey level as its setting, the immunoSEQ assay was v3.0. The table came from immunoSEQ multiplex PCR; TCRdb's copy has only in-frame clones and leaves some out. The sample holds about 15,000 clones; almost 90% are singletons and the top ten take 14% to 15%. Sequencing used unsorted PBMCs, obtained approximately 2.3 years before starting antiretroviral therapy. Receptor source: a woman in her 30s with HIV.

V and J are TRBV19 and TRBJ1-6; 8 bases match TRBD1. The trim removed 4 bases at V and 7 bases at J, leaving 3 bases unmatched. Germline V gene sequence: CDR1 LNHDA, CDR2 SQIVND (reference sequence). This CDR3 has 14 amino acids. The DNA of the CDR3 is TGTGCCAGTAGTAGTAGGACAGGGAATTCACCCCTCCACTTT. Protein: CASSSRTGNSPLHF.

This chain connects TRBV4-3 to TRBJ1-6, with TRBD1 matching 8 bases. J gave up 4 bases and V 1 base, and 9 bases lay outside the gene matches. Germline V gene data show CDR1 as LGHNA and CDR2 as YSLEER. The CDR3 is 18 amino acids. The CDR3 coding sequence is TGCGCCAGCAGCCAAGGGGTAGGGCAGGGGGCATATAATTCACCCCTCCACTTT. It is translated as CASSQGVGQGAYNSPLHF.

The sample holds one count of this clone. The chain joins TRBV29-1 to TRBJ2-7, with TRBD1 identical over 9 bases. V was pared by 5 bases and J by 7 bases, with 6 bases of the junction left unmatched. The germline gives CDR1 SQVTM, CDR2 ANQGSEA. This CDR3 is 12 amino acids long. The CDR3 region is CSVTGGPGEQYF. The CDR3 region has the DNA TGCAGCGTTACAGGGGGCCCTGGGGAGCAGTACTTC.

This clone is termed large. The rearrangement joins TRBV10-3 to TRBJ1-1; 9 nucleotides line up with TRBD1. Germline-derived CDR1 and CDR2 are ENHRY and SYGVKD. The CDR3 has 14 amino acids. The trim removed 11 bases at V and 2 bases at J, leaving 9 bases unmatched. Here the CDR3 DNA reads TGTGCCTCAACAGGGGGCCCCCTTAACACTGAAGCTTTCTTT. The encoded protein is CASTGGPLNTEAFF.

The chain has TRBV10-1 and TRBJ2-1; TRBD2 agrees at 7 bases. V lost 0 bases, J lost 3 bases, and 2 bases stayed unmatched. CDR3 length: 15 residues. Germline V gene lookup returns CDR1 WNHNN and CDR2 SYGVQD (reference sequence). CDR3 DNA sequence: TGCGCCAGCAGTGAGTCAACTAGCGTCTACAATGAGCAGTTCTTC. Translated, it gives CASSESTSVYNEQFF.

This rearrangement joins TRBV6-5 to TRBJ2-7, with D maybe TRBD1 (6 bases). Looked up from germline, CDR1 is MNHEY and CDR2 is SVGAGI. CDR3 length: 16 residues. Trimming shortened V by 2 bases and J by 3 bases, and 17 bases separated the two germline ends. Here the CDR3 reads CASSYGVRAGDYEQYF. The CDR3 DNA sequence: TGTGCCAGCAGTTACGGTGTGAGGGCAGGGGACTACGAGCAGTACTTC.

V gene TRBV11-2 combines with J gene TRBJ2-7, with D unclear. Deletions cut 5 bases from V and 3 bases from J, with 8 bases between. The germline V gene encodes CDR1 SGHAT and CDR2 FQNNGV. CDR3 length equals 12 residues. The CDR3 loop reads CASSKDRYEQYF. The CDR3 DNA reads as TGTGCCAGCAGCAAAGACCGCTACGAGCAGTACTTC.

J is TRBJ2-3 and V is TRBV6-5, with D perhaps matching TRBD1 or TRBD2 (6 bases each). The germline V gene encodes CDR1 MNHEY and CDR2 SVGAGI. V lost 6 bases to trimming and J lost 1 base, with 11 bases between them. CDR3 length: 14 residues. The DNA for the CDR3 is TGTGCCAGCAGCACAAGGGGGGGCACAGATACGCAGTATTTT. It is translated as CASSTRGGTDTQYF.

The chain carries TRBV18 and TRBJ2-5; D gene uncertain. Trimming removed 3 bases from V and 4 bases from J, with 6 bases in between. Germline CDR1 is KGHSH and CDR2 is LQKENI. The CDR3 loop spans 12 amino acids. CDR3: CASSPQRETQYF. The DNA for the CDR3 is TGTGCCAGCTCACCGCAACGAGAGACCCAGTACTTC.

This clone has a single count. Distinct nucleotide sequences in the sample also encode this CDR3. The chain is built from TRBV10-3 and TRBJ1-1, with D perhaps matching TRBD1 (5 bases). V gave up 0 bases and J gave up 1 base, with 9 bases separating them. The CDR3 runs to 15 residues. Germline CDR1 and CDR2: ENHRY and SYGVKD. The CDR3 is CAISESGGTNTEAFF. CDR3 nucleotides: TGTGCCATCAGTGAGTCCGGGGGAACGAACACTGAAGCTTTCTTT.

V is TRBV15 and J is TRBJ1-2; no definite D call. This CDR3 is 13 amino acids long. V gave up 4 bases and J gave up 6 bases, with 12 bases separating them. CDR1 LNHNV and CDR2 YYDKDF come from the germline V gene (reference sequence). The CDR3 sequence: CATSTGRRDGYTF. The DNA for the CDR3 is TGTGCCACCAGCACTGGACGAAGGGATGGCTACACCTTC.

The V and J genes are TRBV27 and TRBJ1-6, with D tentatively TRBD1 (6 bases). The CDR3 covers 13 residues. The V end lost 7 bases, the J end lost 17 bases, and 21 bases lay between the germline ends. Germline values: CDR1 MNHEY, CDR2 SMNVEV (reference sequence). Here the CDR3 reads CASILGGGAFIHF. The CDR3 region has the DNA TGTGCCAGCATTCTGGGAGGGGGGGCCTTTATCCACTTT.

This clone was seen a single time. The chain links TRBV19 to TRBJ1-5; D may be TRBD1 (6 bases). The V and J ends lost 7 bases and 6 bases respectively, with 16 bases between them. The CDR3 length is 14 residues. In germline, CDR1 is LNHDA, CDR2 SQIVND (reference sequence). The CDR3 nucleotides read TGTGCCAGTATGCGCGGGGGGGCTCGTCAGCCCCAGCATTTT. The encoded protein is CASMRGGARQPQHF.

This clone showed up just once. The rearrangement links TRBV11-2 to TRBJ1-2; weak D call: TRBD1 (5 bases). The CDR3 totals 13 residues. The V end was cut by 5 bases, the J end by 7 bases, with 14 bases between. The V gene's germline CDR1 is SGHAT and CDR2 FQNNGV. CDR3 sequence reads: CASSRDRGGGYTF. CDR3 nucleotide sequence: TGTGCCAGCAGCCGAGACAGAGGTGGTGGCTACACCTTC.

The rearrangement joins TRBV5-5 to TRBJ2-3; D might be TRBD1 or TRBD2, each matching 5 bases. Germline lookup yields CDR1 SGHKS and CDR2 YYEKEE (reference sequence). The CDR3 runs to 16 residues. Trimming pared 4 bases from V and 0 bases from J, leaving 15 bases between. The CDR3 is CASSRTGTPSTDTQYF. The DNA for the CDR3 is TGTGCCAGCAGCCGGACCGGGACCCCTAGCACAGATACGCAGTATTTT.

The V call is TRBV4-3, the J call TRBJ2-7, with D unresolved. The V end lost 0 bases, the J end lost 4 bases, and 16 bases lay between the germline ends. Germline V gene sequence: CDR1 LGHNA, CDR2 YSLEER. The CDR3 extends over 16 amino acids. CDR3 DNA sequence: TGCGCCAGCAGCCAAGAGTTGGGTTCGGGCCCGTACGAGCAGTACTTC. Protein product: CASSQELGSGPYEQYF.

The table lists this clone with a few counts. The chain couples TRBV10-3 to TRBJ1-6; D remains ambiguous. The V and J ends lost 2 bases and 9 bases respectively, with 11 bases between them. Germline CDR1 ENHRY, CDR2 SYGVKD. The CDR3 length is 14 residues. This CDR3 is CAISEGHKPSPLHF. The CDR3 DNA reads TGTGCCATCAGTGAGGGTCACAAACCTTCACCCCTCCACTTT.

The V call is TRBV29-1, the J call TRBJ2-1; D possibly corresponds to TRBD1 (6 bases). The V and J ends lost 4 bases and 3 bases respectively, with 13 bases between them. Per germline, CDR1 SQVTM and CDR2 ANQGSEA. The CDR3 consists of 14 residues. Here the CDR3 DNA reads TGCAGCGTTGTGTCGACAGGAATCTACAATGAGCAGTTCTTC. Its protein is CSVVSTGIYNEQFF.

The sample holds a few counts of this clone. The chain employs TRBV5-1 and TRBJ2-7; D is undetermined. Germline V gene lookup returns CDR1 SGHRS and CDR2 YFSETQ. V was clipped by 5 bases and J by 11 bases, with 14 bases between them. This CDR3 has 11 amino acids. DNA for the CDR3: TGCGCCAGCAGAGACTCAGACCGGGAGTACTTC. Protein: CASRDSDREYF.

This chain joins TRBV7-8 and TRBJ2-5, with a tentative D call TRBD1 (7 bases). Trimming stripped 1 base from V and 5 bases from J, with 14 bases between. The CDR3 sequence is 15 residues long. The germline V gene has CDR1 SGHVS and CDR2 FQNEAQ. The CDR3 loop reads CASSLGGGGEETQYF. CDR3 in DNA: TGTGCCAGCAGCTTAGGTGGAGGGGGCGAGGAGACCCAGTACTTC.

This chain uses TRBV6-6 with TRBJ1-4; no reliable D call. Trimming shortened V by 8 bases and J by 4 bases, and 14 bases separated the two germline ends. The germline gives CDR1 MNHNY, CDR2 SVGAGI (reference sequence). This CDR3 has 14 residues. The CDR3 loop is CASSPPGGNEKLFF. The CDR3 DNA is TGTGCCAGCTCTCCGCCAGGAGGTAATGAAAAACTGTTTTTT.

Written as DNA, the CDR3 is TGTGCCAGCAGCCCCTTGACAGGGGGCGCAACCTACGAGCAGTACTTC. Protein: CASSPLTGGATYEQYF. V is TRBV7-8 and J is TRBJ2-7; 10 bases map to TRBD1. Trimming at V came to 5 bases and at J to 2 bases, leaving 9 bases not matched to a gene. The germline V gene encodes CDR1 SGHVS and CDR2 FQNEAQ. The CDR3 runs 16 residues.

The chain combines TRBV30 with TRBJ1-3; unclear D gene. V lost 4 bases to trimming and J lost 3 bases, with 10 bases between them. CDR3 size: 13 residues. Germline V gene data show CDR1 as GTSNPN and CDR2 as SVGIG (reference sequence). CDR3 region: CAWTANVGNTIYF. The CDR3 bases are TGTGCCTGGACAGCTAACGTTGGAAACACCATATATTTT.

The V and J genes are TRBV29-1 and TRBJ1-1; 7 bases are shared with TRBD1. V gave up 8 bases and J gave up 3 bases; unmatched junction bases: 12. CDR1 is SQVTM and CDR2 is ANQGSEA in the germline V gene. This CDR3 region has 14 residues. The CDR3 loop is CSPGISGGDTEAFF. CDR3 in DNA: TGCAGCCCAGGAATATCAGGGGGGGACACTGAAGCTTTCTTT. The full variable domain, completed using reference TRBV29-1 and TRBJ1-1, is SAVISQKPSRDICQRGTSLTIQCQVDSQVTMMFWYRQQPGQSLTLIATANQGSEATYESGFVIDKFPISRPNLTFSTLTVSNMSPEDSSIYLCSPGISGGDTEAFFGQGTRLTVV.

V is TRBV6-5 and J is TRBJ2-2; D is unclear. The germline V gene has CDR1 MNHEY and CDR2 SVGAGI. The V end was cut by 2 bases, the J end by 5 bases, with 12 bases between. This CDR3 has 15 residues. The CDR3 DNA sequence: TGTGCCAGCAGTTACGGGTATTCCTTAACCGGGGAGCTGTTTTTT. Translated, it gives CASSYGYSLTGELFF.